This is a list of T cell receptor beta chains from one sample in a study of blood T cell repertoires in COVID-19. TCRdb's table, derived via immunoSEQ multiplex PCR, lists solely in-frame clones and lacks some. The table shows 310,000 or so clones, with around nine tenths occurring only once. Sequences were obtained from PBMCs or T cells enriched from blood (not recorded which). Receptors were obtained from a woman in her 30s who had recovered from COVID-19. CDR3s include the opening cysteine and the closing phenylalanine or tryptophan. A D gene is named only where the DNA matches it firmly. Expanded clones get a size class; other rows say once, few or many, or leave the size out.

v_gene: TRBV4-1; abundance: once; d_gene: .; j_gene: TRBJ1-1; CDR3aa: CASSLTAANTEAFF; CDR3nt: TGCGCCAGCAGCCTAACGGCGGCGAACACTGAAGCTTTCTTT
v_gene: TRBV5-1; abundance: .; d_gene: TRBD1; j_gene: TRBJ1-2; CDR3aa: CASSPDREGGYTF; CDR3nt: TGCGCCAGCAGCCCGGACAGGGAAGGTGGCTACACCTTC
v_gene: TRBV19; abundance: .; d_gene: .; j_gene: TRBJ2-1; CDR3aa: CASSMGGRSSYNEQFF; CDR3nt: TGTGCCAGTAGTATGGGGGGACGGTCCTCCTACAATGAGCAGTTCTTC
v_gene: TRBV6-6; abundance: .; d_gene: TRBD1; j_gene: TRBJ1-1; CDR3aa: CASSLQPPTGINTEAFF; CDR3nt: TGTGCCAGCAGTCTCCAACCCCCGACAGGGATAAACACTGAAGCTTTCTTT
v_gene: TRBV5-7; abundance: once; d_gene: TRBD1; j_gene: TRBJ2-5; CDR3aa: CASSPYRGMWETQYF; CDR3nt: TGTGCCAGCAGCCCGTACAGGGGGATGTGGGAGACCCAGTACTTC
v_gene: TRBV29-1; abundance: .; d_gene: .; j_gene: TRBJ1-1; CDR3aa: CSVAKGDNTEAFF; CDR3nt: TGCAGCGTTGCGAAGGGGGATAACACTGAAGCTTTCTTT
v_gene: TRBV27; abundance: .; d_gene: .; j_gene: TRBJ2-2; CDR3aa: CASRGGVGGSGGTGELFF; CDR3nt: TGTGCCAGCCGCGGCGGCGTGGGGGGCTCGGGAGGCACCGGGGAGCTGTTTTTT
v_gene: TRBV27; abundance: .; d_gene: .; j_gene: TRBJ2-4; CDR3aa: CASRISGLAKNIQYF; CDR3nt: TGTGCCAGCAGGATTAGCGGTTTGGCCAAAAACATTCAGTACTTC
v_gene: TRBV25-1; abundance: .; d_gene: .; j_gene: TRBJ1-3; CDR3aa: CASSGGLLKAGNTIYF; CDR3nt: TGTGCCAGCAGTGGTGGACTCCTAAAGGCCGGAAACACCATATATTTT
v_gene: TRBV2; abundance: few; d_gene: .; j_gene: TRBJ1-1; CDR3aa: CASSGITNTEAFF; CDR3nt: TGTGCCAGCAGCGGTATCACGAACACTGAAGCTTTCTTT
v_gene: TRBV5-8; abundance: .; d_gene: .; j_gene: TRBJ1-2; CDR3aa: CASSLEPGGKYTF; CDR3nt: TGTGCCAGCAGCTTGGAACCGGGGGGGAAATACACCTTC
v_gene: TRBV7-3; abundance: .; d_gene: TRBD2; j_gene: TRBJ2-1; CDR3aa: CASSLSGTSYFNEQFF; CDR3nt: TGTGCCAGCAGCTTAAGTGGGACTAGCTATTTCAATGAGCAGTTCTTC
v_gene: TRBV12-3/TRBV12-4; abundance: .; d_gene: TRBD1; j_gene: TRBJ1-1; CDR3aa: CASSGQGGTEAFF; CDR3nt: TGTGCCAGCAGCGGACAGGGGGGCACTGAAGCTTTCTTT
v_gene: TRBV5-5; abundance: .; d_gene: TRBD1; j_gene: TRBJ1-6; CDR3aa: CASSRTGPTLHF; CDR3nt: TGTGCCAGCAGCCGGACAGGTCCCACCCTCCACTTT
v_gene: TRBV6-2/TRBV6-3; abundance: .; d_gene: .; j_gene: TRBJ1-2; CDR3aa: CASSYASGGYGYTF; CDR3nt: TGTGCCAGCAGTTACGCGTCCGGGGGCTATGGCTACACCTTC
v_gene: TRBV6-5; abundance: .; d_gene: .; j_gene: TRBJ2-5; CDR3aa: CASSYTDSQETQYF; CDR3nt: TGTGCCAGCAGTTACACGGACTCCCAAGAGACCCAGTACTTC
v_gene: TRBV25-1; abundance: few; d_gene: .; j_gene: TRBJ1-6; CDR3aa: CASSLPGAHSPLHF; CDR3nt: TGTGCCAGCAGTCTTCCAGGGGCCCATTCACCCCTCCACTTT
v_gene: TRBV27; abundance: few; d_gene: TRBD1; j_gene: TRBJ1-6; CDR3aa: CATRTGDNSPLHF; CDR3nt: TGTGCCACTAGGACAGGGGATAATTCACCCCTCCACTTT
v_gene: TRBV6-5; abundance: .; d_gene: .; j_gene: TRBJ2-2; CDR3aa: CASSWTGGNTGELFF; CDR3nt: TGTGCCAGCAGTTGGACGGGGGGCAACACCGGGGAGCTGTTTTTT
v_gene: TRBV10-3; abundance: .; d_gene: .; j_gene: TRBJ1-3; CDR3aa: CAISEAQANTIYF; CDR3nt: TGTGCCATCAGTGAAGCCCAGGCAAACACCATATATTTT
v_gene: TRBV18; abundance: .; d_gene: .; j_gene: TRBJ1-3; CDR3aa: CASSRDNSGNTIYF; CDR3nt: TGTGCCAGCTCGAGGGACAACTCTGGAAACACCATATATTTT
v_gene: TRBV5-1; abundance: .; d_gene: .; j_gene: TRBJ1-2; CDR3aa: CASSLGQDSYGYTF; CDR3nt: TGCGCCAGCAGCTTGGGCCAAGACAGCTATGGCTACACCTTC
v_gene: TRBV30; abundance: .; d_gene: TRBD2; j_gene: TRBJ2-5; CDR3aa: CAWSGGASETQYF; CDR3nt: TGTGCCTGGAGCGGGGGGGCATCAGAGACCCAGTACTTC
v_gene: TRBV5-8; abundance: .; d_gene: TRBD1; j_gene: TRBJ1-4; CDR3aa: CASSPTGLEEKLFF; CDR3nt: TGTGCCAGCAGCCCGACAGGGTTAGAAGAAAAACTGTTTTTT
v_gene: TRBV7-9; abundance: once; d_gene: .; j_gene: TRBJ1-1; CDR3aa: CASSHPEKNTEAFF; CDR3nt: TGTGCCAGCAGCCACCCCGAGAAGAACACTGAAGCTTTCTTT
v_gene: TRBV5-1; abundance: .; d_gene: .; j_gene: TRBJ1-1; CDR3aa: CASSYTGINTEAFF; CDR3nt: TGCGCCAGCAGCTACACAGGAATCAACACTGAAGCTTTCTTT
v_gene: TRBV7-8; abundance: .; d_gene: TRBD1; j_gene: TRBJ2-7; CDR3aa: CASSLALDRAYGQYF; CDR3nt: TGTGCCAGCAGCTTAGCCCTCGACAGGGCCTATGGGCAGTACTTC
v_gene: TRBV28; abundance: .; d_gene: TRBD1; j_gene: TRBJ1-2; CDR3aa: CASNINRGSIYGYTF; CDR3nt: TGTGCCAGCAACATTAACAGGGGCAGTATCTATGGCTACACCTTC
v_gene: TRBV4-1; abundance: .; d_gene: TRBD2; j_gene: TRBJ2-7; CDR3aa: CASSQDGPGGRLYEQYF; CDR3nt: TGCGCCAGCAGCCAAGATGGCCCCGGGGGGAGACTCTACGAGCAGTACTTC
v_gene: TRBV30; abundance: .; d_gene: .; j_gene: TRBJ1-6; CDR3aa: CAVDPGRNSPLHF; CDR3nt: TGTGCCGTTGATCCAGGGAGGAATTCACCCCTCCACTTT
v_gene: TRBV13; abundance: .; d_gene: TRBD2; j_gene: TRBJ2-2; CDR3aa: CASSLGAGGYNTGELFF; CDR3nt: TGTGCCAGCAGCTTAGGAGCGGGGGGGTATAACACCGGGGAGCTGTTTTTT
v_gene: TRBV27; abundance: .; d_gene: TRBD2; j_gene: TRBJ2-3; CDR3aa: CASSSGTTLDTDTQYF; CDR3nt: TGTGCCAGCAGTTCCGGGACTACCCTGGATACAGATACGCAGTATTTT
v_gene: TRBV6-5; abundance: .; d_gene: .; j_gene: TRBJ1-1; CDR3aa: CASSYSIGGKNTEAFF; CDR3nt: TGTGCCAGCAGTTACTCGATTGGGGGCAAGAACACTGAAGCTTTCTTT
v_gene: TRBV7-9; abundance: .; d_gene: .; j_gene: TRBJ2-7; CDR3aa: CASSPKAPRDPYEQYF; CDR3nt: TGTGCCAGCAGCCCCAAGGCCCCACGGGATCCCTACGAGCAGTACTTC
v_gene: TRBV4-1; abundance: .; d_gene: TRBD1; j_gene: TRBJ1-5; CDR3aa: CASSGRTGGESNQPQHF; CDR3nt: TGCGCCAGCAGCGGCCGGACAGGGGGGGAAAGCAATCAGCCCCAGCATTTT
v_gene: TRBV11-2; abundance: .; d_gene: TRBD1; j_gene: TRBJ1-2; CDR3aa: CASSSGTGVGYGYTF; CDR3nt: TGTGCCAGCAGCTCAGGGACAGGGGTTGGGTATGGCTACACCTTC
v_gene: TRBV5-1; abundance: .; d_gene: .; j_gene: TRBJ2-7; CDR3aa: CASSLDEGAREQYF; CDR3nt: TGCGCCAGCAGCTTGGACGAGGGAGCGCGGGAGCAGTACTTC
v_gene: TRBV6-1; abundance: .; d_gene: .; j_gene: TRBJ2-7; CDR3aa: CASSDNRYEQYF; CDR3nt: TGTGCCAGCAGTGACAACAGGTACGAGCAGTACTTC
v_gene: TRBV13; abundance: .; d_gene: .; j_gene: TRBJ2-3; CDR3aa: CASSTTEIGTDTQYF; CDR3nt: TGTGCCAGCAGCACGACAGAGATCGGCACAGATACGCAGTATTTT
v_gene: TRBV6-2/TRBV6-3; abundance: .; d_gene: .; j_gene: TRBJ1-1; CDR3aa: CASSYEQGGRWNTEAFF; CDR3nt: TGTGCCAGCAGTTACGAGCAGGGCGGTCGGTGGAACACTGAAGCTTTCTTT
v_gene: TRBV2; abundance: .; d_gene: .; j_gene: TRBJ1-6; CDR3aa: CASTVQGFGNSPLHF; CDR3nt: TGTGCCAGCACGGTACAGGGCTTCGGTAATTCACCCCTCCACTTT
v_gene: TRBV5-4; abundance: .; d_gene: TRBD1; j_gene: TRBJ2-7; CDR3aa: CASSLVGTGRSYEQYF; CDR3nt: TGTGCCAGCAGCTTAGTGGGGACAGGGCGCTCCTACGAGCAGTACTTC
v_gene: TRBV5-1; abundance: .; d_gene: TRBD1; j_gene: TRBJ2-5; CDR3aa: CASSLGTGEGQETQYF; CDR3nt: TGCGCCAGCAGCCTCGGGACAGGGGAAGGGCAAGAGACCCAGTACTTC
v_gene: TRBV2; abundance: .; d_gene: TRBD1; j_gene: TRBJ2-5; CDR3aa: CASSRDRGQETQYF; CDR3nt: TGTGCCAGCAGTCGGGACAGGGGACAAGAGACCCAGTACTTC
v_gene: TRBV13; abundance: once; d_gene: .; j_gene: TRBJ1-2; CDR3aa: CASSFGGRSDGYTF; CDR3nt: TGTGCCAGCAGCTTCGGGGGACGCTCTGATGGCTACACCTTC
v_gene: TRBV27; abundance: once; d_gene: TRBD1; j_gene: TRBJ1-5; CDR3aa: CASSQGTGRNQPQHF; CDR3nt: TGTGCCAGCAGTCAAGGGACAGGGCGCAATCAGCCCCAGCATTTT